This T cell receptor beta chain was observed in a study of blood T cell repertoires in COVID-19. The participants were between about 18 and 90 years old and came from under 25 US areas. Membership in each cohort depended on participant-reported clinical history. Methods used by the authors: Reference gene primer amplification gave nucleated cell count estimates. Data came from immunoSEQ multiplex PCR; TCRdb stores just in-frame clones and leaves some out. V and J calls plus clone size are reproduced from that table; the DNA served to infer D and trimming. The repertoire holds some 220,000 clones, with 86% as singletons. This clonotype originated in a middle-aged woman with acute COVID-19. The sample comprised PBMCs or T cells enriched from blood (not recorded which).

CDR3 sequence (DNA): TGTGCCAGTAGTATGGTGCAGGATTCACCCCTCCACTTT. Translated, it gives CASSMVQDSPLHF. This chain connects TRBV19 to TRBJ1-6; D is unclear. The CDR3 totals 13 residues. Germline V CDR1 and CDR2: LNHDA, SQIVND (reference sequence). Trimming cost V 3 bases and J 8 bases, with 8 bases left between them.